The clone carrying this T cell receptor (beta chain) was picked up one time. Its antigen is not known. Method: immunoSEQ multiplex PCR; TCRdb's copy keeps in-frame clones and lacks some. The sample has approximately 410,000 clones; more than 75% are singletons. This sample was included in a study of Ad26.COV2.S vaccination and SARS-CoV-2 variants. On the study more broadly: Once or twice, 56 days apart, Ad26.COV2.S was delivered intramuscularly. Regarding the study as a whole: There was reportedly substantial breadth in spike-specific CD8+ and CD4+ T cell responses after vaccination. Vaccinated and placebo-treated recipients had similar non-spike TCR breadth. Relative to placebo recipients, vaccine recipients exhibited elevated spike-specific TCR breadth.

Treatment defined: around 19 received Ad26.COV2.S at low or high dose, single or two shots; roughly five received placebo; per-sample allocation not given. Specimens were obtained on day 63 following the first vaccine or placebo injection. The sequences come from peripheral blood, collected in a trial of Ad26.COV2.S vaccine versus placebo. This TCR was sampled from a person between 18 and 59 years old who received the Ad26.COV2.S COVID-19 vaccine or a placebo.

This CDR3 is CASSLKGMDRTGANVLTF. CDR3 nucleotide sequence: TGTGCCAGCAGCTTAAAGGGGATGGACAGGACTGGGGCCAACGTCCTGACTTTC. The chain couples TRBV11-2 to TRBJ2-6, with 7 bases fitting TRBD1. V lost 2 bases and J lost 2; bases outside the gene matches: 9. CDR1 is SGHAT, CDR2 FQNNGV, per germline. The CDR3 is 18 amino acids.